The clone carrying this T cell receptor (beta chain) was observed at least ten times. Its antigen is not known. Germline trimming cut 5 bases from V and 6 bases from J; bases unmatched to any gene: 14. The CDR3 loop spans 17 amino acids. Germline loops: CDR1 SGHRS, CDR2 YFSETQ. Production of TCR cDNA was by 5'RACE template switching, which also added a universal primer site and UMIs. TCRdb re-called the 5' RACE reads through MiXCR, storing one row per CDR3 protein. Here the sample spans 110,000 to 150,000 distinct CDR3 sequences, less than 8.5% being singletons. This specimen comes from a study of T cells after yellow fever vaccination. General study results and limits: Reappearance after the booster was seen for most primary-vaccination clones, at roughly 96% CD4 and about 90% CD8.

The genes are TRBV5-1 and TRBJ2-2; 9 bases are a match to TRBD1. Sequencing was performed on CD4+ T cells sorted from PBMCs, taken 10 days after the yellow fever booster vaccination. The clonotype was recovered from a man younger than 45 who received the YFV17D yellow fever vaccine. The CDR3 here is CASSENDATGGAGELFF. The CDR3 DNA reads TGCGCCAGCAGTGAGAACGACGCTACAGGGGGCGCCGGGGAGCTGTTTTTT.